Below are 27 T cell receptor beta chains sequenced from a single sample in a study of T cell responses to AZD1222 COVID-19 vaccine. Assay: immunoSEQ multiplex PCR; the TCRdb copy retains only in-frame clones and omits some. The table shows about 85,000 clones, with 86% occurring only once. The starting material was peripheral blood, obtained on day 0 of AZD1222 vaccination. These receptors were taken from an adult in good health.

The chain is built from TRBV27 and TRBJ1-2, with TRBD1 identical over 9 bases. Per germline, CDR1 MNHEY and CDR2 SMNVEV (reference sequence). The CDR3 length is 15 residues. J gave up 2 bases and V 2 bases, and 3 bases lay outside the gene matches. In DNA, the CDR3 is TGTGCCAGCAGTTTAGGGGGACAGGGAAACTATGGCTACACCTTC. Its protein is CASSLGGQGNYGYTF.

As concerns this clone: Distinct nucleotide sequences in the sample also encode this CDR3. The chain couples TRBV5-4 to TRBJ2-3, with D perhaps matching TRBD1 or TRBD2 (5 bases each). The CDR3 is made up of 15 amino acids. CDR1 is SGHNT, CDR2 YYREEE, per germline (reference sequence). The V gene lost 3 bases and the J gene lost 1 base, with 12 bases spanning the gap. CDR3 protein: CASSSDGGGTDTQYF. In nucleotides, the CDR3 is TGTGCCAGCAGCTCCGATGGGGGTGGCACAGATACGCAGTATTTT.

This chain uses TRBV28 with TRBJ1-1; D might be TRBD1 (6 bases). The CDR3 sequence is 11 residues long. The V end was cut by 8 bases, the J end by 5 bases, with 9 bases between. Germline CDR1 and CDR2: MDHEN and SYDVKM. In DNA, the CDR3 is TGTGCCAGCCAGGGGTGGACTGAAGCTTTCTTT. Encoded protein: CASQGWTEAFF.

This chain uses TRBV24-1 with TRBJ2-5, with 8 positions matching TRBD1. Germline assignment: CDR1 KGHDR and CDR2 SFDVKD. The length of the CDR3 is 16 residues. V was pared by 2 bases and J by 5 bases, with 9 bases of the junction left unmatched. The CDR3 coding sequence is TGTGCCACCAGTGATTATCAGGGGGCCGGTTTGGAGACCCAGTACTTC. It translates to CATSDYQGAGLETQYF.

This clone was seen a handful of times. This chain joins TRBV7-2 and TRBJ1-1, with 8 bases aligning to TRBD1. This CDR3 is 14 amino acids long. The trim removed 1 base at V and 6 bases at J, leaving 4 bases unmatched. Looked up from germline, CDR1 is SGHTA and CDR2 is FQGNSA. CDR3 sequence reads: CASSLGQGLSEAFF. CDR3 sequence (DNA): TGTGCCAGCAGCTTAGGACAGGGGCTTTCTGAAGCTTTCTTT.

This chain joins TRBV3-1 (or the pseudogene TRBV3-2) and TRBJ1-1, with D perhaps TRBD1 (5 bases). The CDR3 sequence is 16 residues long. V lost 4 bases to trimming and J lost 9 bases, with 24 bases between them. Germline V gene lookup returns CDR1 LGHDT and CDR2 YNNKEL (reference sequence). The CDR3 sequence is CASSLAPLELAGQAFF. As DNA, the CDR3 is TGTGCCAGCAGCCTCGCCCCCCTGGAGCTTGCGGGGCAAGCTTTCTTT.

The genes are TRBV5-1 and TRBJ2-3, with TRBD1 matching over 9 bases. Germline V gene lookup returns CDR1 SGHRS and CDR2 YFSETQ. This CDR3 is 16 amino acids long. V gave up 3 bases and J gave up 4 bases; unmatched junction bases: 9. The CDR3, as DNA: TGCGCCAGCAGCTCCTCCGGACAGGGGAGCCCAGATACGCAGTATTTT. This translates into CASSSSGQGSPDTQYF. The full variable domain, its missing parts supplied by reference TRBV5-1 and TRBJ2-3, is KAGVTQTPRYLIKTRGQQVTLSCSPISGHRSVSWYQQTPGQGLQFLFEYFSETQRNKGNFPGRFSGRQFSNSRSEMNVSTLELGDSALYLCASSSSGQGSPDTQYFGPGTRLTVL.

The chain couples TRBV4-2 to TRBJ2-1; D assignment may be TRBD1 or TRBD2 (5 bases each). Germline CDR1 is LGHNA and CDR2 is YNFKEQ. The germline V and J ends were trimmed by 0 bases and 1 base, with 13 bases remaining between them. The CDR3 consists of 17 residues. CDR3 nucleotide sequence: TGTGCCAGCAGCCAAGATCGTGGGGGAGTGTCCTACAATGAGCAGTTCTTC. Its translation is CASSQDRGGVSYNEQFF.

This CDR3 reads CASSPSVSSNYGYTF. The CDR3 nucleotides are TGCGCCAGCAGCCCCAGTGTCAGTTCTAACTATGGCTACACCTTC. The J gene is TRBJ1-2, the V gene TRBV4-3; D ambiguous. CDR1 is LGHNA and CDR2 is YSLEER in the germline V gene. The CDR3 has 15 residues. V lost 4 bases and J lost 0, with 12 bases in between.

The gene calls are TRBV6-5 and TRBJ1-5; D possibly corresponds to TRBD1 (6 bases). The length of the CDR3 is 14 residues. Trimming cost V 5 bases and J 1 base, with 9 bases left between them. Germline V gives CDR1 MNHEY, CDR2 SVGAGI. CDR3 sequence reads: CASSPQGSNQPQHF. The CDR3 DNA reads as TGTGCCAGCAGTCCTCAGGGGAGCAATCAGCCCCAGCATTTT.

The chain is built from TRBV19 and TRBJ1-2; D ambiguous. The CDR3 length is 15 residues. In germline, CDR1 is LNHDA, CDR2 SQIVND (reference sequence). Trimming took 3 bases from V and 0 from J, leaving 11 bases between them. CDR3: CASSMSGIPNYGYTF. As DNA, the CDR3 is TGTGCCAGTAGTATGAGTGGGATTCCTAACTATGGCTACACCTTC.

The table lists this clone with a few counts. The chain has TRBV11-3 and TRBJ2-7, with 8 bases that match TRBD1. Trimming took 3 bases from V and 5 from J; bases not matched to a gene: 3. From germline, CDR1 is SGHNT and CDR2 YENEEA. CDR3 size: 13 residues. The chain's CDR3 is CASSFAGGNEQYF. The CDR3 DNA reads TGTGCCAGCAGCTTTGCAGGGGGCAACGAGCAGTACTTC.

This clone was recorded only once. The chain recombines TRBV25-1 with TRBJ1-6, with unresolved D. V lost 7 bases and J 7 bases, leaving 8 bases between the germline ends. Germline V gene sequence: CDR1 MGHDK, CDR2 SYGVNS. There are 12 residues in the CDR3. This CDR3 reads CASIGNNSPLHF. The CDR3 DNA is TGTGCCAGCATAGGGAACAATTCACCCCTCCACTTT. Using reference TRBV25-1 and TRBJ1-6 for the parts outside the CDR3, the full variable domain is EADIYQTPRYLVIGTGKKITLECSQTMGHDKMYWYQQDPGMELHLIHYSYGVNSTEKGDLSSESTVSRIRTEHFPLTLESARPSHTSQYLCASIGNNSPLHFGNGTRLTVT.

The gene calls are TRBV25-1 and TRBJ2-5; 8 bases align to TRBD1. CDR3 length equals 16 residues. With 5 bases clipped from V and 4 bases from J, the junction kept 12 bases outside the gene matches. Germline V gene lookup returns CDR1 MGHDK and CDR2 SYGVNS. The CDR3 sequence is CASSPLTGAVGETQYF. DNA for the CDR3: TGTGCCAGCAGTCCCTTGACAGGGGCTGTCGGAGAGACCCAGTACTTC. Looking up the rest from reference TRBV25-1 and TRBJ2-5 gives the full variable domain: EADIYQTPRYLVIGTGKKITLECSQTMGHDKMYWYQQDPGMELHLIHYSYGVNSTEKGDLSSESTVSRIRTEHFPLTLESARPSHTSQYLCASSPLTGAVGETQYFGPGTRLLVL.

The V and J genes are TRBV18 and TRBJ1-1, with a possible D match to TRBD1 (6 bases). This CDR3 contains 13 residues. Germline CDR1 is KGHSH and CDR2 is LQKENI. V was clipped by 2 bases and J by 4 bases, with 8 bases between them. The CDR3 DNA sequence: TGTGCCAGCTCACCAGCGGGGGCCACTGAAGCTTTCTTT. It encodes CASSPAGATEAFF.

The rearrangement uses TRBV24-1 and TRBJ2-1; 10 bases agree with TRBD2. The ends lost 4 bases at V and 10 bases at J; junction bases unmatched: 12. The CDR3 totals 16 residues. CDR1 and CDR2 (germline): KGHDR, SFDVKD. CDR3 nucleotide sequence: TGTGCCACCAGTGACCTTGCTCTAGCGGGAGTAGGGGAGCAGTTCTTC. It yields the protein CATSDLALAGVGEQFF.

V gene TRBV4-2 combines with J gene TRBJ1-3; D might be TRBD1 (6 bases). The germline CDR1 and CDR2 sequences are LGHNA and YNFKEQ. The CDR3 has 17 amino acids. With 1 base removed from V and 0 bases from J, the gap between germline ends came to 13 bases. The CDR3 protein is CASSQAVLTGSGNTIYF. The CDR3 bases are TGTGCCAGCAGCCAAGCGGTCTTGACAGGCTCTGGAAACACCATATATTTT.

The rearrangement links TRBV11-2 to TRBJ1-1, with TRBD1 matching over 8 bases. V trimming: 5 bases; J trimming: 5 bases; junction bases outside the gene matches: 13. Germline V gene data show CDR1 as SGHAT and CDR2 as FQNNGV. This CDR3 has 16 residues. The CDR3, as DNA: TGTGCCAGCAGCCCAAACTGGGACAGGCGGAAGACTGAAGCTTTCTTT. Its protein is CASSPNWDRRKTEAFF.

The chain has TRBV6-5 and TRBJ2-7; 8 bases match TRBD1. After removal of 5 bases from V and 5 bases from J, the junction contained 8 bases not matched to a gene. Per the germline V gene, CDR1 is MNHEY and CDR2 is SVGAGI. The CDR3 is 14 residues long. The CDR3 DNA sequence: TGTGCCAGCAGTCGACAGGGGATAAGGAACGAGCAGTACTTC. It translates to CASSRQGIRNEQYF.

J is TRBJ1-1 and V is TRBV7-2, with TRBD1 matching 8 bases. This CDR3 has 14 amino acids. Germline CDR1 is SGHTA and CDR2 is FQGNSA. Trimming cost V 1 base and J 7 bases; bases outside gene matches: 5. The CDR3 bases are TGTGCCAGCAGCTTAGTTCGGGGACAGGTTGAAGCTTTCTTT. Encoded protein: CASSLVRGQVEAFF.

The V and J genes are TRBV7-2 and TRBJ2-7; D remains unclear. V gave up 1 base and J gave up 0 bases, with 10 bases separating them. Germline V CDR1 and CDR2: SGHTA, FQGNSA. The CDR3 consists of 15 residues. The CDR3, as DNA: TGTGCCAGCAGCTTAGTAGTTAAAAACTCCTACGAGCAGTACTTC. Protein product: CASSLVVKNSYEQYF.

The V and J genes are TRBV21-1 and TRBJ1-4; the tabulated D call, TRBD1, remains unverified against the DNA. TRBV21-1 is reported as a pseudogene. This CDR3 has 20 residues. The CDR3 DNA is TGTGCCAGCAGCAAGGACAGGACAGGGATGAGGTTTGCAACTAATGAAAAACTGTTTTTT. Amino acids: CASSKDRTGMRFATNEKLFF.

The gene calls are TRBV13 and TRBJ2-7, with a tentative D call TRBD1 (6 bases). This CDR3 contains 14 residues. Trimming shortened V by 5 bases and J by 1 base, and 12 bases separated the two germline ends. From germline, CDR1 is PRHDT and CDR2 FYEKMQ (reference sequence). The CDR3 nucleotides are TGTGCCAGCAGCGAACAGGGAGCTTCCTACGAGCAGTACTTC. Its protein product is CASSEQGASYEQYF. The full variable domain, its missing parts supplied by reference TRBV13 and TRBJ2-7, is AAGVIQSPRHLIKEKRETATLKCYPIPRHDTVYWYQQGPGQDPQFLISFYEKMQSDKGSIPDRFSAQQFSDYHSELNMSSLELGDSALYFCASSEQGASYEQYFGPGTRLTVT.

This clone has more than one count but fewer than ten. V is TRBV27 and J is TRBJ1-1; 9 bases align to TRBD1. The V and J ends lost 6 bases and 6 bases, in that order; junction bases with no gene match: 29. The CDR3 extends over 21 amino acids. Germline CDR1 MNHEY, CDR2 SMNVEV (reference sequence). The CDR3 sequence is CASRDRGGSLKSALLKSEAFF. The CDR3 DNA reads as TGTGCCAGCAGGGACAGGGGTGGGAGTTTGAAGTCCGCCCTCCTCAAGTCTGAAGCTTTCTTT.

V gene TRBV9 combines with J gene TRBJ2-7; D could derive from TRBD1 or TRBD2 (5 bases each). V was clipped by 0 bases and J by 4 bases, with 8 bases between them. The CDR3 is 13 amino acids. CDR1 is SGDLS, CDR2 YYNGEE, per germline. DNA for the CDR3: TGTGCCAGCAGCGTAGGAGGGGAATACGAGCAGTACTTC. Translating gives CASSVGGEYEQYF.

The chain uses TRBV5-1 and TRBJ2-1, with 10 bases fitting TRBD2. The CDR3 covers 18 residues. V lost 0 bases, J lost 6 bases, and 12 bases stayed unmatched. Germline V gene data show CDR1 as SGHRS and CDR2 as YFSETQ. Written as DNA, the CDR3 is TGCGCCAGCAGCTTGGATGTAGCGGGAGGATTAAGGGGCAATGAGCAGTTCTTC. This codes for CASSLDVAGGLRGNEQFF.

This clone was counted between two and nine times. CDR3 nucleotides: TGCGCCAGCGAAAGAGGGACAGGGAGGGACACTGAAGCTTTCTTT. This encodes CASERGTGRDTEAFF. The rearrangement links TRBV5-1 to TRBJ1-1; 9 positions match TRBD1. Trimming took 7 bases from V and 3 from J; bases not matched to a gene: 10. The germline V gene encodes CDR1 SGHRS and CDR2 YFSETQ. The CDR3 covers 15 residues.